The 19 T cell receptor beta chains reported below all come from one sample, sequenced in a study of T cells after yellow fever vaccination. TCRdb processed the 5' RACE reads anew with MiXCR; each CDR3 protein has one entry. Among around 310,000 distinct CDR3 sequences, around 3.9% were seen once, and the ten largest hold about 24%. Sequencing used PBMCs, obtained 5 days after the yellow fever booster vaccination. All receptors derive from a man younger than 35 who received the YFV17D yellow fever vaccine.

This clonotype was detected ten times or more. This sequence joins TRBV20-1 and TRBJ2-2; unclear D gene. Germline V gives CDR1 DFQATT, CDR2 SNEGSKA (reference sequence). There are 15 residues in the CDR3. V was pared by 0 bases and J by 5 bases, with 13 bases between. The CDR3 bases are TGCAGTGCTAGAGATTTTTCGGTTTCGACCGGGGAGCTGTTTTTT. It is translated as CSARDFSVSTGELFF.

The chain's CDR3 is CASSQRSRETQYF. CDR3 in DNA: TGCGCCAGCAGCCAGCGGTCAAGGGAGACCCAGTACTTC. This rearrangement joins TRBV4-1 to TRBJ2-5; no firm D call. CDR1 is MGHRA, CDR2 YSYEKL, per germline. The CDR3 spans 13 residues. V shed 3 bases and J shed 5 bases, with 10 bases lying between them.

This clonotype was seen a few times. This chain joins TRBV12-3 or TRBV12-4 and TRBJ1-6; 7 positions match TRBD1. CDR3 length equals 15 residues. Germline trimming cut 5 bases from V and 7 bases from J; bases unmatched to any gene: 8. The CDR3 DNA reads as TGTGCCAGCAGTCCCCCGGGGACAGCAAATTCACCCCTCCACTTT. This gives the protein CASSPPGTANSPLHF.

This clonotype was seen ten or more times. V and J are TRBV7-2 and TRBJ1-5, with D tentatively TRBD1 (5 bases). V was shortened by 2 bases and J by 15 bases, with 14 bases between the two germline ends. CDR1 is SGHTA and CDR2 is FQGNSA in the germline V gene. The CDR3 runs to 12 residues. The CDR3 nucleotides are TGTGCCAGCAGCTTAAACCGGGGACGGTGGCATTTT. This sequence encodes CASSLNRGRWHF.

The CDR3 spells CASSPRTGANVLTF. Here the CDR3 DNA reads TGCGCCAGCAGCCCGAGAACTGGGGCCAACGTCCTGACTTTC. V and J are TRBV5-1 and TRBJ2-6; D unresolved. The CDR3 consists of 14 residues. The V end lost 4 bases, the J end lost 2 bases, and 7 bases lay between the germline ends. Germline V lookup: CDR1 SGHRS, CDR2 YFSETQ.

This clonotype was counted a few times. The V gene is TRBV6-5, the J gene TRBJ2-5; a possible D gene is TRBD1 (6 bases). Trimming cost V 8 bases and J 2 bases, with 12 bases left between them. This CDR3 has 13 residues. Germline V gene sequence: CDR1 MNHEY, CDR2 SVGAGI. CDR3: CASWGRGQETQYF. In DNA form, the CDR3 reads TGTGCCAGCTGGGGAAGGGGGCAAGAGACCCAGTACTTC.

The V gene is TRBV6-5, the J gene TRBJ1-1; 8 bases match TRBD1. The CDR3 has 17 residues. CDR1 and CDR2 (germline): MNHEY, SVGAGI. Unmatched junction bases numbered 15, after V lost 6 bases and J lost 3 bases. As DNA, the CDR3 is TGTGCCAGCAGCCAGAGGACAGGGAGGATTTTGGACACTGAAGCTTTCTTT. Translated: CASSQRTGRILDTEAFF.

The V call is TRBV9, the J call TRBJ2-5; 13 bases are a match to TRBD2. The CDR3 sequence is 15 residues long. In germline, CDR1 is SGDLS, CDR2 YYNGEE. V shed 3 bases, J shed 3 bases, and the junction held 2 bases outside the gene matches. For the CDR3, the DNA is TGTGCCAGCAGCGGACTAGCGGGGGGCAAAGAGACCCAGTACTTC. This gives the protein CASSGLAGGKETQYF.

This clonotype occurred many times. The J gene is TRBJ2-7, the V gene TRBV6-5; D may be TRBD2 (5 bases). Trimming cost V 2 bases and J 4 bases, with 15 bases left between them. This CDR3 has 15 amino acids. Germline V CDR1 and CDR2: MNHEY, SVGAGI. CDR3 loop: CASSYRTGYSYEQYV. As DNA, the CDR3 is TGTGCCAGCAGTTACCGGACTGGCTATTCTTACGAGCAGTACGTC.

The table lists this clonotype with many counts. V is TRBV18 and J is TRBJ2-1; 11 bases agree with TRBD2. This CDR3 contains 16 residues. Germline lookup yields CDR1 KGHSH and CDR2 LQKENI. Trimming took 3 bases from V and 5 from J; bases not matched to a gene: 6. The chain's CDR3 is CASSPRTSGLDNEQFF. The CDR3 DNA reads TGTGCCAGCTCACCGAGGACTAGCGGGCTCGACAATGAGCAGTTCTTC.

This clonotype was counted ten times or more. This chain joins TRBV7-9 and TRBJ2-2; no clear D gene. V gave up 5 bases and J gave up 6 bases, with 4 bases separating them. The CDR3 has 11 amino acids. Germline-derived CDR1 and CDR2 are SEHNR and FQNEAQ (reference sequence). The CDR3 region is CASSPAGELFF. The DNA of the CDR3 is TGTGCCAGCAGCCCCGCCGGGGAGCTGTTTTTT.

This clonotype was counted many times. V is TRBV5-1 and J is TRBJ2-4; D perhaps matches TRBD1 (5 bases). Germline V CDR1 and CDR2: SGHRS, YFSETQ. V was cut by 6 bases and J by 1 base, with 11 bases left in between. The CDR3 runs to 14 residues. The CDR3 DNA reads TGCGCCAGCACAGGGCCCGGGGCCAAAAACATTCAGTACTTC. This gives the protein CASTGPGAKNIQYF. The complete variable domain, with remaining parts taken from reference TRBV5-1 and TRBJ2-4, reads KAGVTQTPRYLIKTRGQQVTLSCSPISGHRSVSWYQQTPGQGLQFLFEYFSETQRNKGNFPGRFSGRQFSNSRSEMNVSTLELGDSALYLCASTGPGAKNIQYFGAGTRLSVL.

This clonotype appeared a few times. V and J are TRBV4-2 and TRBJ2-7; D might be TRBD2 (5 bases). The CDR3 totals 14 residues. V lost 4 bases to trimming and J lost 5 bases, with 15 bases between them. Germline CDR1 and CDR2: LGHNA and YNFKEQ. The chain's CDR3 is CASSPRRGDDEQYF. The CDR3 bases are TGTGCCAGCAGCCCCCGTCGGGGTGACGACGAGCAGTACTTC.

This clonotype was observed a handful of times. J is TRBJ2-4 and V is TRBV7-2; TRBD2 matches 10 bases. This CDR3 comprises 20 residues. From germline, CDR1 is SGHTA and CDR2 FQGNSA. With 4 bases clipped from V and 1 base from J, the junction kept 16 bases outside the gene matches. The DNA for the CDR3 is TGTGCCAGCAGCTGGAGGGGGCTAGCGGGGGATTTCGGGGCCAAAAACATTCAGTACTTC. It encodes CASSWRGLAGDFGAKNIQYF.

CDR3 bases: TGTGCCAGCAGCAATTCTGACCCGGATTCACCCCTCCACTTT. The encoded protein is CASSNSDPDSPLHF. The genes are TRBV7-9 and TRBJ1-6; the D is unclear. Germline CDR1 reads SEHNR; CDR2 reads FQNEAQ (reference sequence). V was pared by 5 bases and J by 8 bases, with 13 bases between. The CDR3 is 14 residues long.

In this sample, this clonotype turned up a few times. J is TRBJ2-7 and V is TRBV7-2; TRBD1 might be the D (5 bases). CDR3 length: 17 amino acids. Germline V gene lookup returns CDR1 SGHTA and CDR2 FQGNSA. Trimming stripped 4 bases from V and 0 bases from J, with 19 bases between. The CDR3 coding sequence is TGTGCCAGCAGCTCTCCGCTTAGGGGCAGGGACTCCTACGAGCAGTACTTC. It specifies CASSSPLRGRDSYEQYF.

This clonotype has a handful of counts. The chain uses TRBV24-1 and TRBJ2-3; 8 bases match TRBD1. CDR3 length equals 15 residues. Germline-derived CDR1 and CDR2 are KGHDR and SFDVKD. The ends lost 3 bases at V and 4 bases at J; junction bases unmatched: 5. This CDR3 is CATSDPGQASDTQYF. The DNA of the CDR3 is TGTGCCACCAGTGATCCGGGACAGGCATCAGATACGCAGTATTTT.

The J gene is TRBJ1-2, the V gene TRBV19, with D hard to call. Trimming removed 3 bases at V and 6 bases at J, with 11 bases between. Germline V lookup: CDR1 LNHDA, CDR2 SQIVND (reference sequence). CDR3 length equals 13 residues. The chain's CDR3 is CASSMEAGNGYTF. The CDR3 DNA sequence: TGTGCCAGTAGTATGGAGGCGGGGAATGGCTACACCTTC.

This clonotype was detected ten times or more. This chain connects TRBV25-1 to TRBJ2-7, with 8 nucleotides matching TRBD2. This CDR3 region has 12 residues. Germline V gene lookup returns CDR1 MGHDK and CDR2 SYGVNS. V shed 4 bases, J shed 4 bases, and the junction held 0 bases outside the gene matches. The CDR3 loop reads CASSAGGYEQYF. CDR3 coding DNA: TGTGCCAGCAGTGCGGGAGGGTACGAGCAGTACTTC.